The 23 T cell receptor beta chains below come from one sample, sequenced in a study of CD8+ T cells in alopecia areata. As to time point: mouse skin 6 weeks after grafting, around onset of hair loss. After isolation, RNA underwent reverse transcription to generate cDNA as the sequencing template. Using immunoSEQ multiplex PCR, the repertoire was profiled, and TCRdb retains in-frame clones only, with some absent. The sample holds 4,500 to 7,000 clones, and no clone turns up only once. Sequencing was performed on skin, taken at week 6. The source is a C3H/HeJ mouse with alopecia areata. The strain bears MHC haplotype H2-k.

Worth noting for this clone: These gene names are mouse names. The sequenced fragment ends 4 residues before the CDR3 boundary, so the rest is inferred from the germline J gene. The chain couples TRBV26 to TRBJ2-7, with 7 bases lining up with TRBD1. The CDR3 has 15 residues. Germline loops: CDR1 KGHPV, CDR2 FQNQEV (reference sequence). CDR3 sequence reads: CASSLSSGQKYEQYF. The covered CDR3 bases are TGTGCCAGCAGTCTGTCGTCGGGACAGAAATAT.

The table lists this clone with many counts. The gene symbols are mouse symbols. The sequence runs out 4 residues before the end of the CDR3; the remainder is reconstructed from the germline J gene. This chain uses TRBV13-2 with TRBJ2-2; a weak D match, TRBD1 (5 bases). The CDR3 totals 15 residues. The V gene's germline CDR1 is NNHNN and CDR2 SYGAGS (reference sequence). The V and J ends lost 1 base and 0 bases respectively, with 7 bases between them. The CDR3 protein is CASGDQGPNTGQLYF. The CDR3 DNA, read in part, is TGTGCCAGCGGTGATCAGGGTCCAAACACCGGG.

This clone was observed at least ten times. Gene and germline names: mouse. From the germline J gene comes the end of the CDR3, since the read stops 4 residues before it. This sequence joins TRBV13-1 and TRBJ1-1; tentatively, D is TRBD1 (5 bases). The CDR3 has 14 residues. Trimming left V 1 base short and J 0 bases short, with 7 bases between. Germline V gene sequence: CDR1 NSHNY, CDR2 SYGAGN. The CDR3 DNA, read in part, is TGTGCCAGCAGTGATTGGGGGGCAAACACA. This sequence encodes CASSDWGANT. The whole CDR3 sequence is CASSDWGANTEVFF.

Comments on this clone: The gene names here belong to mouse. The read falls 4 residues short of the CDR3 end, and the missing part is taken from the germline J gene. The chain couples TRBV29 to TRBJ2-7; 7 nucleotides match TRBD1. Germline values: CDR1 MSHET, CDR2 SYDVDS. The CDR3 runs 12 residues. The CDR3 bases that were read are TGTGCTAGCAGCCTGACAGGGAAT. Translating gives CASSLTGN. The whole CDR3 reads CASSLTGNEQYF.

This clone has just a few counts. Each gene name is a mouse one. The missing CDR3 end, 4 residues past where the read stops, is filled in from the germline J gene. The chain has TRBV5 and TRBJ2-7, with 7 bases that match TRBD2. This CDR3 is 15 amino acids long. In germline, CDR1 is LGHNA, CDR2 YNLKQL (reference sequence). This CDR3 reads CASSPIGTAFYEQYF. The CDR3 DNA, read in part, is TGTGCCAGCAGCCCAATCGGGACTGCTTTTTAT.

This clone was picked up a small number of times. Mouse gene names apply. The CDR3 extends 4 residues past the end of the read, so its final part is completed from the germline J gene. The chain recombines TRBV13-2 with TRBJ2-1; 8 bases are shared with TRBD2. Per the germline V gene, CDR1 is NNHNN and CDR2 is SYGAGS (reference sequence). The V segment lost 0 bases and the J segment 4 bases; nucleotides outside the gene matches: 6. This CDR3 is 16 amino acids long. CDR3 residues: CASGDVAGGIYAEQFF. The DNA read from the CDR3 is TGTGCCAGCGGTGATGTTGCTGGGGGGATTTATGCT.

This clone has just a few counts. Genes and germline are mouse. The read stops 4 residues short of the end of the CDR3; the missing end is completed from the germline J gene. The chain carries TRBV1 and TRBJ2-5, with TRBD2 matching 10 bases. Germline loops: CDR1 NSQYPW, CDR2 LRSPGD (reference sequence). This CDR3 has 17 residues. CDR3 in amino acids: CTCSADLRGLGKDTQYF. CDR3 bases read: TGCACCTGCAGTGCAGATCTGAGGGGACTGGGGAAAGAC.

Concerning this clone itself: Gene names denote mouse genes. The read halts 4 residues ahead of the CDR3 end, with the missing end drawn from the germline J gene. The chain employs TRBV19 and TRBJ1-1; TRBD1 matches at 7 bases. J was trimmed by 4 bases and V by 4 bases; bases with no gene match: 1. The length of the CDR3 is 12 residues. CDR1 is FNHDT, CDR2 SITEND, per germline (reference sequence). CDR3 sequence: CASSPGGTEVFF. Partial CDR3 DNA: TGTGCCAGCAGTCCAGGGGGCACA.

Ten or more counts support this clone. Gene names are mouse gene names. Read sequence stops 4 residues before the CDR3 end, and the germline J gene provides the missing end. The chain joins TRBV16 to TRBJ2-5; perhaps TRBD2 as D (7 bases). This CDR3 comprises 13 residues. V dropped 10 bases and J dropped 0 bases, with 11 bases sitting between them. Germline V CDR1 and CDR2: SGHSA, FRNQAP. The CDR3 bases that were read are TGTGCAAAAGGGGGGGGAAACCAAGAC. Protein: CAKGGGNQD. The full-length CDR3 reads as CAKGGGNQDTQYF.

Notes on this clone: The gene symbols are mouse symbols. The read terminates 4 residues before the CDR3 end, so the remaining end is supplied by the germline J gene. This chain links TRBV29 with TRBJ1-2; 9 nucleotides line up with TRBD1. This CDR3 is 14 amino acids long. V lost 6 bases and J lost 1; bases outside the gene matches: 3. The germline V gene encodes CDR1 MSHET and CDR2 SYDVDS. The CDR3 sequence: CASSGDRVNSDYTF. The sequenced CDR3 bases are TGTGCTAGCAGCGGGGACAGGGTAAACTCC.

This clone was detected a few times. Gene names and germline match the mouse. The sequenced fragment ends 4 residues before the CDR3 boundary, so the rest is inferred from the germline J gene. The chain has TRBV13-3 and TRBJ2-4; 8 positions agree with TRBD1. CDR1 is NNHDY and CDR2 is SYVADS in the germline V gene. V gave up 5 bases and J gave up 1 base; unmatched junction bases: 3. The CDR3 totals 14 residues. The CDR3 sequence is CASSPRGRQNTLYF. CDR3 DNA, as far as it was read: TGTGCCAGCAGCCCCAGGGGGCGTCAAAAC. Using reference TRBV13-3 and TRBJ2-4 for the parts outside the CDR3, the full variable domain is EAAVTQSPRSKVAVTGGKVTLSCHQTNNHDYMYWYRQDTGHGLRLIHYSYVADSTEKGDIPDGYKASRPSQENFSLILELASLSQTAVYFCASSPRGRQNTLYFGAGTRLSVL.

This clone was counted only a few times. A far larger clone is one nucleotide away, so this likely arose from a read error. Gene names and germline refer to mouse. From the germline J gene comes the end of the CDR3, since the read stops 4 residues before it. This chain uses TRBV14 with TRBJ1-2; TRBD1 agrees at 7 bases. This CDR3 contains 14 residues. Per germline, CDR1 SGHDT and CDR2 FRDEAV. The V segment lost 5 bases and the J segment 0 bases; nucleotides outside the gene matches: 4. CDR3 DNA, as far as it was read: TGTGCCAGCAGCCGGGACAGAGCAAACTCC. Translating gives CASSRDRANS. The entire CDR3 is CASSRDRANSDYTF.

A few counts support this clone. The genes and germline here are from mouse. From the germline J gene comes the end of the CDR3, since the read stops 4 residues before it. The chain couples TRBV21 to TRBJ1-2; 7 positions agree with TRBD1. TRBV21 carries the ORF label, with uncertain function. This CDR3 has 14 residues. V lost 2 bases, J lost 3 bases, and 3 bases stayed unmatched. The CDR3: CASSQRGRDSDYTF. Incomplete CDR3 DNA: TGTGCTAGCAGTCAAAGGGGGCGGGACTCC.

This clone was seen only a few times. Mouse germline and gene names are used. The read terminates 4 residues before the CDR3 end, so the remaining end is supplied by the germline J gene. The chain is built from TRBV13-3 and TRBJ2-1; 8 bases align to TRBD2. V lost 1 base and J lost 3; bases outside the gene matches: 3. The germline CDR1 and CDR2 sequences are NNHDY and SYVADS. The CDR3 contains 15 residues. CDR3 DNA, as far as it was read: TGTGCCAGCAGTGATTGGGGGGGAGGCTATGCT. Translating gives CASSDWGGGYA. In full, the CDR3 is CASSDWGGGYAEQFF.

Remarks on this clone: Gene names follow the mouse nomenclature. Read sequence stops 4 residues before the CDR3 end, and the germline J gene provides the missing end. Additional DNA sequences in this sample encode the identical CDR3. The chain uses TRBV19 and TRBJ2-1; 10 bases line up with TRBD2. The CDR3 extends over 14 amino acids. CDR1 is FNHDT and CDR2 is SITEND in the germline V gene (reference sequence). With V trimmed by 3 bases and J by 3 bases, 0 bases remained unmatched. Partial CDR3 DNA: TGTGCCAGCAGTAGGACTGGGGGCTATGCT. Translating gives CASSRTGGYA. The entire CDR3 protein reads CASSRTGGYAEQFF.

This clone was seen ten or more times. Mouse names are used for the genes. The read gets to within 4 residues of the CDR3 end, and the germline J gene fills in the rest. The chain joins TRBV12-2 to TRBJ1-1, with 7 bases fitting TRBD1. The germline V gene has CDR1 SGHLS and CDR2 HYDKME. The CDR3 covers 14 residues. V gave up 2 bases and J gave up 0 bases; unmatched junction bases: 2. CDR3 DNA (partial): TGTGCCAGCTCTCGGGACAGTGCAAACACA. Protein: CASSRDSANT. The whole CDR3 reads CASSRDSANTEVFF.

This clone has a count of ten or more. Genes here carry mouse names. The read terminates 4 residues before the CDR3 end, so the remaining end is supplied by the germline J gene. The chain has TRBV13-3 and TRBJ2-2; weak D call: TRBD1 (6 bases). CDR1 is NNHDY, CDR2 SYVADS, per germline. Trimming pared 6 bases from V and 1 base from J, leaving 7 bases between. This CDR3 spans 13 amino acids. This chain's CDR3 is CASKGQNTGQLYF. The part of the CDR3 DNA that was read is TGTGCCAGCAAGGGACAAAACACCGGG.

This clone has more than one count but fewer than ten. Gene names and germline refer to mouse. The read comes to an end 3 residues before the CDR3 does, leaving the germline J gene to fill in the end. The chain recombines TRBV19 with TRBJ1-3, with 10 bases identical to TRBD1. The V gene end was trimmed by 4 bases and the J gene end by 2 bases; junction bases not matched to a gene: 3. The CDR3 spans 15 residues. Germline values: CDR1 FNHDT, CDR2 SITEND (reference sequence). CDR3 sequence: CASSAGTGAGNTLYF. The CDR3 bases that were read are TGTGCCAGCAGTGCGGGGACAGGGGCTGGAAATACG.

This clone was seen a handful of times. Mouse gene names apply. The read finishes 4 residues shy of the CDR3 end, and the germline J gene is used to complete it. This chain connects TRBV16 to TRBJ2-7, with 9 bases matching TRBD2. This CDR3 contains 16 residues. The trim removed 0 bases at V and 2 bases at J, leaving 5 bases unmatched. Germline values: CDR1 SGHSA, CDR2 FRNQAP. Partial CDR3 DNA: TGTGCAAGCAGCTTAGATGTGTGGGACTGGGCCTAT. Residues: CASSLDVWDWAY. The complete CDR3 sequence is CASSLDVWDWAYEQYF.

Notes on this clone: These gene names are mouse names. The CDR3 is cut off 4 residues early in the read; its end comes from the germline J gene. The chain employs TRBV13-3 and TRBJ2-7, with TRBD2 matching 8 bases. This CDR3 spans 13 amino acids. CDR1 and CDR2 (germline): NNHDY, SYVADS. CDR3 DNA (partial): TGTGCCAGCAGTGATAACTGGGGGTAT. It yields the protein CASSDNWGY. The complete CDR3 reads CASSDNWGYEQYF.

A remark on this clone: The genes are named according to mouse. Coverage ceases 4 residues before the CDR3 finishes, and the germline J gene fills in the end. The chain links TRBV13-2 to TRBJ2-7, with 7 nucleotides matching TRBD1. In germline, CDR1 is NNHNN, CDR2 SYGAGS (reference sequence). This CDR3 is 12 amino acids long. CDR3 amino acids: CASGQQGYEQYF. The CDR3 bases that were read are TGTGCCAGCGGTCAACAGGGGTAT.

Only a few counts were recorded for this clone. Germline and genes: mouse. With the read ending 4 residues before the CDR3 end, the germline J gene is used to fill in that end. The gene calls are TRBV13-2 and TRBJ2-1; 9 bases line up with TRBD2. This CDR3 is 16 amino acids long. The trim removed 3 bases at V and 0 bases at J, leaving 4 bases unmatched. Germline V gene lookup returns CDR1 NNHNN and CDR2 SYGAGS (reference sequence). The covered CDR3 bases are TGTGCCAGCGGTGGGGGGACTGGGCCTAACTATGCT. Its protein is CASGGGTGPNYA. The entire CDR3 reads CASGGGTGPNYAEQFF.

In its sample, this clone was seen many times. The listed genes are named as in mouse. The sequenced fragment ends 4 residues before the CDR3 boundary, so the rest is inferred from the germline J gene. The J gene is TRBJ2-3, the V gene TRBV13-3, with 8 positions matching TRBD2. Germline V gene data show CDR1 as NNHDY and CDR2 as SYVADS. CDR3 length: 14 amino acids. Trimming took 5 bases from V and 0 from J; bases not matched to a gene: 2. Partial CDR3 DNA: TGTGCCAGCAGCTGGGGGGCTAGTGCAGAA. As protein: CASSWGASAE. The whole CDR3 sequence reads CASSWGASAETLYF.